One sample yielded the 11 T cell receptor beta chains listed below, sequenced in a study of brain T cells in children with intractable seizures. Assay used: immunoSEQ multiplex PCR; TCRdb lists only in-frame clones, some missing. This table has around 80,000 clones, around 91% appearing once. Specimen: peripheral blood, collected at surgery. These receptors all come from a girl aged 2 to 10 with Rasmussen encephalitis and intractable seizures.

The chain uses TRBV28 and TRBJ1-2; D is unresolved. This CDR3 region has 12 residues. Per germline, CDR1 MDHEN and CDR2 SYDVKM. The V gene lost 7 bases and the J gene lost 4 bases, with 10 bases spanning the gap. CDR3 sequence (DNA): TGTGCCAGCAATGTCGCGGCCTATGGCTACACCTTC. Translation gives CASNVAAYGYTF.

The V and J genes are TRBV24-1 and TRBJ2-1; 12 nucleotides agree with TRBD1. Germline CDR1 reads KGHDR; CDR2 reads SFDVKD. Trimming took 0 bases from V and 8 from J; bases not matched to a gene: 7. This CDR3 comprises 17 residues. Here the CDR3 reads CATSDLTGTGGEDEQFF. DNA of the CDR3: TGTGCCACCAGTGATTTGACCGGGACAGGGGGCGAGGATGAGCAGTTCTTC.

The chain combines TRBV11-2 with TRBJ2-5; no reliable D call. The V and J ends lost 8 bases and 5 bases respectively, with 9 bases between them. The CDR3 loop spans 11 amino acids. Germline CDR1 SGHAT, CDR2 FQNNGV. This CDR3 reads CASRREETQYF. The CDR3 DNA reads TGTGCCAGCCGACGCGAGGAGACCCAGTACTTC.

The chain couples TRBV4-1 to TRBJ2-1, with no clear D. Germline V gene data show CDR1 as MGHRA and CDR2 as YSYEKL. Trimming removed 0 bases from V and 2 bases from J, with 8 bases in between. The CDR3 extends over 15 amino acids. The CDR3 reads CASSQDPQTYNEQFF. The CDR3 nucleotides read TGCGCCAGCAGCCAAGATCCTCAGACCTACAATGAGCAGTTCTTC.

V and J are TRBV14 and TRBJ1-1; 8 bases map to TRBD1. V trimming: 4 bases; J trimming: 6 bases; junction bases outside the gene matches: 19. The CDR3 has 18 amino acids. The germline CDR1 and CDR2 sequences are SGHDN and FVKESK. The CDR3 nucleotides read TGTGCCAGCAGCCTATCAAGAGGATGGACAGGGAGGGTCCCTGAAGCTTTCTTT. Amino acids: CASSLSRGWTGRVPEAFF.

The chain links TRBV28 to TRBJ2-1, with D unresolved. With 5 bases removed from V and 0 bases from J, the gap between germline ends came to 8 bases. Germline assignment: CDR1 MDHEN and CDR2 SYDVKM. This CDR3 is 14 amino acids long. The CDR3 here is CASSPALSYNEQFF. As DNA, the CDR3 is TGTGCCAGCAGTCCAGCGCTCTCCTACAATGAGCAGTTCTTC.

This chain joins TRBV4-1 and TRBJ2-7; 13 bases match TRBD2. The CDR3 spans 15 residues. Germline CDR1 reads MGHRA; CDR2 reads YSYEKL. The junction had 7 bases not matched to a gene; V was cut back by 4 bases and J by 7 bases. The CDR3 DNA reads as TGCGCCAGCAGCCCCGGACTAGCGGGAGTCCGTGAGCAGTACTTC. It is translated as CASSPGLAGVREQYF.

This clone was found once. The chain couples TRBV27 to TRBJ2-1; D may be TRBD1 (6 bases). This CDR3 spans 14 amino acids. CDR1 MNHEY and CDR2 SMNVEV come from the germline V gene (reference sequence). V was cut by 7 bases and J by 7 bases, with 17 bases left in between. Here the CDR3 reads CASTQGRGWNEQFF. Here the CDR3 DNA reads TGTGCCAGCACCCAGGGGCGAGGGTGGAATGAGCAGTTCTTC.

The V call is TRBV9, the J call TRBJ1-2, with D possibly TRBD1 on 6 matching bases. Per germline, CDR1 SGDLS and CDR2 YYNGEE. Trimming took 4 bases from V and 0 from J, leaving 16 bases between them. This CDR3 has 16 residues. As DNA, the CDR3 is TGTGCCAGCAGCCCCGACGGGGGCGTAGCTAACTATGGCTACACCTTC. Residues: CASSPDGGVANYGYTF.

The chain employs TRBV7-3 and TRBJ1-4, with TRBD1 matching over 8 bases. There are 16 residues in the CDR3. V gave up 1 base and J gave up 2 bases; unmatched junction bases: 3. The germline V gene has CDR1 SGHTA and CDR2 FQGTGA. CDR3 sequence: CASSLNRDRTNEKLFF. CDR3 bases: TGTGCCAGCAGCTTAAACAGGGACAGGACTAATGAAAAACTGTTTTTT.

The J gene is TRBJ2-1, the V gene TRBV19; 11 positions agree with TRBD2. The V gene's germline CDR1 is LNHDA and CDR2 SQIVND (reference sequence). After removal of 4 bases from V and 4 bases from J, the junction contained 3 bases not matched to a gene. The CDR3 runs 15 residues. The CDR3 DNA follows: TGTGCCAGTAGTAGTGGGACTAGCGGATACAATGAGCAGTTCTTC. The encoded protein is CASSSGTSGYNEQFF.